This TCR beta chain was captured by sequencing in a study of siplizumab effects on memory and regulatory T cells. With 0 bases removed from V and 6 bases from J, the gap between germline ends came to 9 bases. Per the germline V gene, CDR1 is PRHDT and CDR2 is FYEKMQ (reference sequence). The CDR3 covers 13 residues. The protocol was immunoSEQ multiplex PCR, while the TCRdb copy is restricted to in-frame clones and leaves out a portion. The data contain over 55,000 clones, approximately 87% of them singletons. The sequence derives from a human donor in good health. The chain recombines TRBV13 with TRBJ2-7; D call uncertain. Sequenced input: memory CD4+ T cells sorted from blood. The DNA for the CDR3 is TGTGCCAGCAGCTTAGGCCCCTACTTCGAGCAGTACTTC. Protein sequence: CASSLGPYFEQYF.